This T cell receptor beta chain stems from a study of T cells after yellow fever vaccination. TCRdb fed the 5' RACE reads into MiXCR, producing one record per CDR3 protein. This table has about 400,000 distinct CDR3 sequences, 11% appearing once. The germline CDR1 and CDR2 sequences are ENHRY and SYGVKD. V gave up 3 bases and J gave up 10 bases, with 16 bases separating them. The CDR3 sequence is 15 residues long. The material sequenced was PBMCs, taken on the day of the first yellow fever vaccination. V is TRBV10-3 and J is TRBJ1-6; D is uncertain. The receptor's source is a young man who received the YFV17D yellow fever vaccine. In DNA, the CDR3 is TGTGCCATCAGTGATCGTGAGTTTTCAGGATCACCCCTCCACTTT. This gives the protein CAISDREFSGSPLHF.